This T cell receptor beta chain is from a study of neoadjuvant anti-PD-1 for oral cavity cancer. Profiled with immunoSEQ multiplex PCR; TCRdb holds only in-frame clones, not every one. The sample shows about 14,000 clones, 60% to 80% of them seen only once. Sequencing used PBMCs, obtained before nivolumab (anti-PD-1) treatment. This sequence was found in a person between 35 and 79 years old with oral cavity squamous cell carcinoma.

The CDR3 DNA reads as TGTGCCTGGAGTGTAGGGTATGGCTACACCTTC. Translation: CAWSVGYGYTF. The chain recombines TRBV30 with TRBJ1-2, with D unresolved. The V end was cut by 0 bases, the J end by 5 bases, with 4 bases between. This CDR3 region has 11 residues. Germline V gene sequence: CDR1 GTSNPN, CDR2 SVGIG (reference sequence).